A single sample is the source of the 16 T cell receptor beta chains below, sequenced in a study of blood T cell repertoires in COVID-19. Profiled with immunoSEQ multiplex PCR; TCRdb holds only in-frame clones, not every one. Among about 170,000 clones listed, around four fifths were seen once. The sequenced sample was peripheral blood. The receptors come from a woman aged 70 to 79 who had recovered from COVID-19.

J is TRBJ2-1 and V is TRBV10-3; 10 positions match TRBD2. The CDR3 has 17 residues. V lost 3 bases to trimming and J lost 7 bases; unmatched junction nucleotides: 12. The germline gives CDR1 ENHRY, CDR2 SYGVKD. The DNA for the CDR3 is TGTGCCATCAGTGACTCGGGGGGGACTAGCGTTGAGAATGAGCAGTTCTTC. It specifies CAISDSGGTSVENEQFF.

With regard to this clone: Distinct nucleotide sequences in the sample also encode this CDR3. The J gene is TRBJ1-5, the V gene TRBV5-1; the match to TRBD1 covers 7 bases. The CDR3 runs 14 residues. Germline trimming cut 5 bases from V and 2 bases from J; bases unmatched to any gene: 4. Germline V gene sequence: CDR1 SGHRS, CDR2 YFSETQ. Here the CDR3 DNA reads TGCGCCAGCAGACCCGACAGGGGCAATCAGCCCCAGCATTTT. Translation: CASRPDRGNQPQHF. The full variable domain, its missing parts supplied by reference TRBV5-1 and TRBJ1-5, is KAGVTQTPRYLIKTRGQQVTLSCSPISGHRSVSWYQQTPGQGLQFLFEYFSETQRNKGNFPGRFSGRQFSNSRSEMNVSTLELGDSALYLCASRPDRGNQPQHFGDGTRLSIL.

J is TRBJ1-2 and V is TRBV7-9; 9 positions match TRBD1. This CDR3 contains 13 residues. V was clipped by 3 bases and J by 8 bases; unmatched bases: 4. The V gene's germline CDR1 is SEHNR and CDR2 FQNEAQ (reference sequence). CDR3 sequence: CASSFGTGNGYTF. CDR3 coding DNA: TGTGCCAGCAGCTTTGGGACAGGGAACGGCTACACCTTC.

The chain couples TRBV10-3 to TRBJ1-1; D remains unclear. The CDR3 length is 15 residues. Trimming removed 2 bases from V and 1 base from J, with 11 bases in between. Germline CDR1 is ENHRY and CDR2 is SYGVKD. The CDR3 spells CAISESDFGNTEAFF. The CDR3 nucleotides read TGTGCCATCAGTGAGAGCGACTTTGGGAACACTGAAGCTTTCTTT.

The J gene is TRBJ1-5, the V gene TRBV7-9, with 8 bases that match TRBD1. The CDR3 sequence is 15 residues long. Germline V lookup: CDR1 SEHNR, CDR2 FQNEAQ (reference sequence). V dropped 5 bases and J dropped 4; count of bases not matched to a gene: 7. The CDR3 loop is CASSAGQAGNQPQHF. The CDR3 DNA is TGTGCCAGCAGCGCGGGACAGGCCGGGAATCAGCCCCAGCATTTT.

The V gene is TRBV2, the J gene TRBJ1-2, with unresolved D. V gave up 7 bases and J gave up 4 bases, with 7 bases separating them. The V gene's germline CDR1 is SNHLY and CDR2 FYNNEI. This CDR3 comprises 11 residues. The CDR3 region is CASTPGYGYTF. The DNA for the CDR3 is TGTGCCAGCACTCCCGGCTATGGCTACACCTTC.

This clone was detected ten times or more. The CDR3 DNA is TGTGCCAGCACCTATCAGGGGGATATTAGGCAGTACTTC. Translating gives CASTYQGDIRQYF. The gene calls are TRBV7-9 and TRBJ2-7, with 7 nucleotides matching TRBD1. Germline CDR1 SEHNR, CDR2 FQNEAQ (reference sequence). Germline trimming cut 7 bases from V and 9 bases from J; bases unmatched to any gene: 12. The CDR3 is made up of 13 amino acids.

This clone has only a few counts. CDR3 bases: TGTGCCAGCAGCCTGGGGCACGCTGAAGCTTTCTTT. This encodes CASSLGHAEAFF. The V and J genes are TRBV7-8 and TRBJ1-1; D may be TRBD1 (5 bases). V lost 5 bases to trimming and J lost 6 bases, with 10 bases between them. The germline gives CDR1 SGHVS, CDR2 FQNEAQ. This CDR3 spans 12 amino acids.

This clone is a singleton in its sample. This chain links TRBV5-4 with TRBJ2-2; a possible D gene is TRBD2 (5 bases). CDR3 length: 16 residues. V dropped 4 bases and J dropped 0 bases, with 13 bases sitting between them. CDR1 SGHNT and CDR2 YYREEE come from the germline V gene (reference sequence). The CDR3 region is CASSTREGANTGELFF. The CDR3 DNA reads TGTGCCAGCAGCACCCGAGAGGGCGCGAACACCGGGGAGCTGTTTTTT.

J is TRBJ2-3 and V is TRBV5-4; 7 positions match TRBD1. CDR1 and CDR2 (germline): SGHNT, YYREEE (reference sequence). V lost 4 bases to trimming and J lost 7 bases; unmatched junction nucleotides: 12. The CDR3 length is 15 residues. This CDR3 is CASSRGQTPGNTQYF. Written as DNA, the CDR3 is TGTGCCAGCAGCCGGGGACAGACCCCGGGAAATACGCAGTATTTT.

CDR3 DNA: TGTGCCAGCGACACAGGGAAGAACACTGAAGCTTTCTTT. This codes for CASDTGKNTEAFF. The J gene is TRBJ1-1, the V gene TRBV2; the D gene is possibly TRBD1 (6 bases). CDR3 length: 13 residues. The germline V and J ends were trimmed by 8 bases and 1 base, with 11 bases remaining between them. Germline loops: CDR1 SNHLY, CDR2 FYNNEI.

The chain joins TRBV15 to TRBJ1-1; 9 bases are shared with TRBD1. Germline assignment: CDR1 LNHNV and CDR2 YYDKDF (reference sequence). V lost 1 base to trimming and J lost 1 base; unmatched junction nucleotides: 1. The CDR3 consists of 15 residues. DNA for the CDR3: TGTGCCACCAGCAGAGCACAGGGGGCGAACACTGAAGCTTTCTTT. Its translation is CATSRAQGANTEAFF.

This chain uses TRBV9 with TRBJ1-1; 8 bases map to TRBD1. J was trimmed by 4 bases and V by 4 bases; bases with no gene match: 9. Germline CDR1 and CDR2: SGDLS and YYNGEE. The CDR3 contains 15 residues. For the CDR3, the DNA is TGTGCCAGCAGCCCGCAGGGGGCGCATCTCACTGAAGCTTTCTTT. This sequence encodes CASSPQGAHLTEAFF. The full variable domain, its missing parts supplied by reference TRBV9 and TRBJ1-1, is DSGVTQTPKHLITATGQRVTLRCSPRSGDLSVYWYQQSLDQGLQFLIQYYNGEERAKGNILERFSAQQFPDLHSELNLSSLELGDSALYFCASSPQGAHLTEAFFGQGTRLTVV.

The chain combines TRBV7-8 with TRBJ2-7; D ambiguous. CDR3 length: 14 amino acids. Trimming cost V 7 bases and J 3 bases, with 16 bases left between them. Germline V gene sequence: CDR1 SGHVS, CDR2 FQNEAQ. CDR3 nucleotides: TGTGCCAGCAAGAACCCGATATCGGGCTACGAGCAGTACTTC. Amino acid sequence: CASKNPISGYEQYF.

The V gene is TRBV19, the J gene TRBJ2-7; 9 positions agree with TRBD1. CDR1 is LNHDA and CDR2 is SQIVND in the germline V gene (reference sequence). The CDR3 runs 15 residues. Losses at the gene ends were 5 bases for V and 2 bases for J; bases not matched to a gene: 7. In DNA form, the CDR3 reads TGTGCCAGTAGTCCGACAGGGGGATCAGCCTACGAGCAGTACTTC. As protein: CASSPTGGSAYEQYF.

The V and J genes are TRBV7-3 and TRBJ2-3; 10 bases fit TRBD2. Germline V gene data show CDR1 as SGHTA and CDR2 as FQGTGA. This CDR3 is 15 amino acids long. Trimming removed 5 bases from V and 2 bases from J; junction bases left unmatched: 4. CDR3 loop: CASSPSGGPTDTQYF. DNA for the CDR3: TGTGCCAGCAGCCCTAGCGGGGGCCCCACAGATACGCAGTATTTT. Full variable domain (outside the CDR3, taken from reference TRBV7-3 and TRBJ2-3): GAGVSQTPSNKVTEKGKYVELRCDPISGHTALYWYRQSLGQGPEFLIYFQGTGAADDSGLPNDRFFAVRPEGSVSTLKIQRTERGDSAVYLCASSPSGGPTDTQYFGPGTRLTVL.